The entry below describes one T cell receptor beta chain. This record belongs to a study of blood T cell repertoires in COVID-19. Study-level background: Nucleic acid was either cDNA or gDNA, and it came from T cells, B-cell-depleted T cells, or PBMCs.

Study members were between about 18 and 95 years old and lived in 24 US regions. Participants' own reports of clinical history determined their cohort assignment. Authors' methods: Reference gene primer amplification yielded estimated nucleated cell counts. Using immunoSEQ multiplex PCR, the repertoire was profiled, and TCRdb retains in-frame clones only, with some absent. For V, J and clone size, that table is used; D and trimming come from the DNA. The repertoire holds a few hundred thousand clones, with over 80% as singletons. This CDR3 has 14 amino acids. CDR1 and CDR2 (germline): LNHDA, SQIVND (reference sequence). The ends were cut back, 5 bases at V and 7 bases at J, with 12 bases in the middle.

The sequence was obtained from a human donor in a cohort exposed to, infected with or recovered from COVID-19 (not recorded which). The donor label of this sample is uncertain. V and J are TRBV19 and TRBJ1-6, with a weak D call TRBD1 (6 bases). Sequencing input: PBMCs or T cells enriched from blood (not recorded which). Here the CDR3 reads CASSPQGPNSPLHF. DNA of the CDR3: TGTGCCAGTAGTCCACAGGGTCCCAATTCACCCCTCCACTTT.